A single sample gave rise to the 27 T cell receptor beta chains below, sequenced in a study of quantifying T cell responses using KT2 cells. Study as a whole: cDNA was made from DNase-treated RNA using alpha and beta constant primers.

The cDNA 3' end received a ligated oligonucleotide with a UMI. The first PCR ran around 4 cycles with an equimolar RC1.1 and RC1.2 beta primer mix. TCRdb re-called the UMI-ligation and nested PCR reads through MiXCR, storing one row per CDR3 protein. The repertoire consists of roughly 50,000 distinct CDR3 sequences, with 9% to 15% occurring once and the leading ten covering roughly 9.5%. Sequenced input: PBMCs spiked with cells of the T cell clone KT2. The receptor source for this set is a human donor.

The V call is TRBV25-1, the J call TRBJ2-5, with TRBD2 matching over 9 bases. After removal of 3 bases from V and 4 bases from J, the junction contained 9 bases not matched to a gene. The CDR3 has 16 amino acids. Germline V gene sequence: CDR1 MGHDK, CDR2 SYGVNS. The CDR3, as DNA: TGTGCCAGCAGTGATTATAATAGCGGGGGTGGAGAGACCCAGTACTTC. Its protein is CASSDYNSGGGETQYF.

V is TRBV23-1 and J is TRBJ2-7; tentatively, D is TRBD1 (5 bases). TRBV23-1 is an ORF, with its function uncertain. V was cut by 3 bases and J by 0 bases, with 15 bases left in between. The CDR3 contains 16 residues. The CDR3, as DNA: TGCGCCAGCAGTCACTCCGGACACCCGAGCTCCTACGAGCAGTACTTC. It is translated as CASSHSGHPSSYEQYF.

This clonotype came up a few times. The CDR3 nucleotides are TGCGCCAGCAGCCAAAGTGGGACGACTAGCACAGATACGCAGTATTTT. The encoded protein is CASSQSGTTSTDTQYF. The chain combines TRBV4-1 with TRBJ2-3, with D perhaps matching TRBD1 or TRBD2 (5 bases each). Germline V gene data show CDR1 as MGHRA and CDR2 as YSYEKL. This CDR3 region has 16 residues. Trimming took off 2 bases at V and 0 bases at J, with 12 bases between the two ends.

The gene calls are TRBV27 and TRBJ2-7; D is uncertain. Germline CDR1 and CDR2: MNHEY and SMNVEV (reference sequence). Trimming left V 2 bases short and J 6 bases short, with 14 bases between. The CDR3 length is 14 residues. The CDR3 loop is CASSLRSPPPEQYF. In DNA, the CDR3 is TGTGCCAGCAGTTTACGGTCCCCACCTCCCGAGCAGTACTTC.

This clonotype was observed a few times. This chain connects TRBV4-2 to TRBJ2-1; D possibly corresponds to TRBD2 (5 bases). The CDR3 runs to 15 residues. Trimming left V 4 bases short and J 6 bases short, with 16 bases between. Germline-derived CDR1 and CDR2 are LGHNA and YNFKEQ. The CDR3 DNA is TGTGCCAGCAGCCTGACCGGGGTAGGGTCCAATGAGCAGTTCTTC. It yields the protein CASSLTGVGSNEQFF.

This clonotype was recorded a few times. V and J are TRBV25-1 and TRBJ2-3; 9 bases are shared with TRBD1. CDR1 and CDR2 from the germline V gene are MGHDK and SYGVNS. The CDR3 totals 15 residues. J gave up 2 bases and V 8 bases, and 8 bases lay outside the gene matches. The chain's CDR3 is CASRPGQGNTDTQYF. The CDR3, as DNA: TGTGCCAGCCGCCCGGGACAGGGCAACACAGATACGCAGTATTTT.

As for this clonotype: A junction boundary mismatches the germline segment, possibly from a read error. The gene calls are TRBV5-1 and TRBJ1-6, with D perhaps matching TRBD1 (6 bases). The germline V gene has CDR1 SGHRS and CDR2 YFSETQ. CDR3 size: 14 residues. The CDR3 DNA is TGCGCCAGCAGGTTGGACAGACAAAATTCACCCCTCCACTTT. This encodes CASRLDRQNSPLHF.

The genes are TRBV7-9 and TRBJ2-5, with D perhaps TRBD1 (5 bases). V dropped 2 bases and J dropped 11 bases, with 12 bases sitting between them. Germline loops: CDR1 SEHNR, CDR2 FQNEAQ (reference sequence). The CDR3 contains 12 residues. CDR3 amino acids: CASSLNEGAQYF. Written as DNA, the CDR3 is TGTGCCAGCAGCTTAAACGAAGGGGCTCAGTACTTC.

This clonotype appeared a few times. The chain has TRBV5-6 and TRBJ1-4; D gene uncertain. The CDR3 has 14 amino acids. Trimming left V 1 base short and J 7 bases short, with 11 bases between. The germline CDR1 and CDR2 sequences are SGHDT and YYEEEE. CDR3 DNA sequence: TGTGCCAGCAGCTTGACGGCCCAGAGTGAAAAACTGTTTTTT. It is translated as CASSLTAQSEKLFF.

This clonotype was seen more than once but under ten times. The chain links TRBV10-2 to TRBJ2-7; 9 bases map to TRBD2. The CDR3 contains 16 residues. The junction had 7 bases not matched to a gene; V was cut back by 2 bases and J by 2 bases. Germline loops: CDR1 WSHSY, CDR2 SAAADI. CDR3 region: CASSERVAGVPYEQYF. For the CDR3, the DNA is TGCGCCAGCAGTGAGAGGGTAGCGGGGGTTCCCTACGAGCAGTACTTC.

The CDR3 DNA is TGCGCCAGCAGCCGGAGGGGGACAGGGTCCCCAGAGACCCAGTACTTC. Encoded protein: CASSRRGTGSPETQYF. This rearrangement joins TRBV4-3 to TRBJ2-5; 9 bases agree with TRBD1. CDR3 size: 16 residues. Trimming cost V 4 bases and J 4 bases; bases outside gene matches: 10. In germline, CDR1 is LGHNA, CDR2 YSLEER.

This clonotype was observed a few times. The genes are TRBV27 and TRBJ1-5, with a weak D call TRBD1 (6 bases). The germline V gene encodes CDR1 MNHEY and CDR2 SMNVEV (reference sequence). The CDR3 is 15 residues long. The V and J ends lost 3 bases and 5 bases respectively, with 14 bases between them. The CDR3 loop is CASSFTGTYDQPQHF. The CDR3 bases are TGTGCCAGCAGTTTTACCGGGACATACGATCAGCCCCAGCATTTT.

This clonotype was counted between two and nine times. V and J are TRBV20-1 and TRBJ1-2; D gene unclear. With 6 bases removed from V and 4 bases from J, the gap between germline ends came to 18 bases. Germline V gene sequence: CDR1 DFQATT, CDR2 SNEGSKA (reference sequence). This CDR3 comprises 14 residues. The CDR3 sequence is CSAPPGPEAYGYTF. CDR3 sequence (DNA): TGCAGTGCCCCGCCGGGCCCCGAGGCCTATGGCTACACCTTC.

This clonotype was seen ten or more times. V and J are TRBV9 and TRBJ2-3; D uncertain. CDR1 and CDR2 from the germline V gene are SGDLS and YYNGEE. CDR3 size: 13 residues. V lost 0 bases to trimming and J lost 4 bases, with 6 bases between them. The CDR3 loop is CASSVEGPDTQYF. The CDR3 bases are TGTGCCAGCAGCGTAGAAGGCCCAGATACGCAGTATTTT.

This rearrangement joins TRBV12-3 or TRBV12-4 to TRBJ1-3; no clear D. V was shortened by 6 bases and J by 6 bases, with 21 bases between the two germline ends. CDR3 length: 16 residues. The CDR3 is CASSLERRVLENTIYF. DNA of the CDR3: TGTGCCAGCAGCCTAGAGCGCCGGGTACTAGAAAACACCATATATTTT.

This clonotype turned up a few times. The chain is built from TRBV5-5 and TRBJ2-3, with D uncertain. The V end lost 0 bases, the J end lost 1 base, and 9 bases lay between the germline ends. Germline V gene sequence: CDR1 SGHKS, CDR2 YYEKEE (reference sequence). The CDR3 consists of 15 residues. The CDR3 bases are TGTGCCAGCAGCTTGGTGGGCGGTGGCACAGATACGCAGTATTTT. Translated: CASSLVGGGTDTQYF.

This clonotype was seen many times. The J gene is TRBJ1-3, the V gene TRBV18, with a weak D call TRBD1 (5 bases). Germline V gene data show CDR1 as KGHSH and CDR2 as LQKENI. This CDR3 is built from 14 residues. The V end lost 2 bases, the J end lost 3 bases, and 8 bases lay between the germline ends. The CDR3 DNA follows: TGTGCCAGCTCACCAACAGGCTTTGGAAACACCATATATTTT. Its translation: CASSPTGFGNTIYF.

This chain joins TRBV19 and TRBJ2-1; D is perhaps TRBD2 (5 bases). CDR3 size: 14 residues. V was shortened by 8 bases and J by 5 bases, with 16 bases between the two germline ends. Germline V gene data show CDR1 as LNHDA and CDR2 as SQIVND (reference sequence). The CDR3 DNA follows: TGTGCCAGTTCTATCCGGGGTACTGACAATGAGCAGTTCTTC. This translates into CASSIRGTDNEQFF.

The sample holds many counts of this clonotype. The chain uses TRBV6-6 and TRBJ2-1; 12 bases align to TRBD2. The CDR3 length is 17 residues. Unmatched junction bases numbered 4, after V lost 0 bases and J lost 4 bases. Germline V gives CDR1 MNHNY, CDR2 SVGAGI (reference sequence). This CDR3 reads CASSYSGLAGIYNEQFF. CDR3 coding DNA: TGTGCCAGCAGTTACTCCGGACTAGCGGGGATATACAATGAGCAGTTCTTC.

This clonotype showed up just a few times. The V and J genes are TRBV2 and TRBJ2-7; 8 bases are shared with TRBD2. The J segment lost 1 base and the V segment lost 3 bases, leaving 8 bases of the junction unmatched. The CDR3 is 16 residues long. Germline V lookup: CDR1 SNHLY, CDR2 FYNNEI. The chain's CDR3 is CASSEIQRELSYEQYF. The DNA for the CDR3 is TGTGCCAGCAGTGAGATTCAGCGGGAGCTTTCCTACGAGCAGTACTTC.

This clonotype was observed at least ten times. The CDR3 protein is CASSQRTSMGYNEQFF. The DNA for the CDR3 is TGCGCCAGCAGCCAAAGGACTAGCATGGGCTACAATGAGCAGTTCTTC. The rearrangement uses TRBV4-3 and TRBJ2-1; 8 bases match TRBD2. Losses at the gene ends were 2 bases for V and 3 bases for J; bases not matched to a gene: 6. The CDR3 loop spans 16 amino acids. The V gene's germline CDR1 is LGHNA and CDR2 YSLEER.

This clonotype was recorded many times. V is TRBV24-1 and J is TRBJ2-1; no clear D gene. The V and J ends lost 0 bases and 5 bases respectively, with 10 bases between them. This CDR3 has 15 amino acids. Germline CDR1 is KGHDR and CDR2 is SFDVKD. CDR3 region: CATSDLHARNNEQFF. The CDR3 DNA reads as TGTGCCACCAGTGATTTGCATGCAAGGAACAATGAGCAGTTCTTC.

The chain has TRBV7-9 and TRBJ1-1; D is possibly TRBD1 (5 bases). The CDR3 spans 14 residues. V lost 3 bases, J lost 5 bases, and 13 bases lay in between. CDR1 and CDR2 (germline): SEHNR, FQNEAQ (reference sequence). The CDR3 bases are TGTGCCAGCAGCTTTTCGGGGGGTTGGACTGAAGCTTTCTTT. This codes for CASSFSGGWTEAFF.

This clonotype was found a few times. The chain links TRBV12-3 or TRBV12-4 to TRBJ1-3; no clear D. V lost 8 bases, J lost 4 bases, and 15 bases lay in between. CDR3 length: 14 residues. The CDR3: CASSQTHRGNTIYF. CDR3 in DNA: TGTGCCAGCTCGCAAACCCACCGGGGAAACACCATATATTTT.

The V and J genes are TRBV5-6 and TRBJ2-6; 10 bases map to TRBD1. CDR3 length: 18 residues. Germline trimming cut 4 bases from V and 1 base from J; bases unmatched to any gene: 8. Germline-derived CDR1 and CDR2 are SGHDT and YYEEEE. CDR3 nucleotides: TGTGCCAGCAGCCACGGGACAGGGGCACTGTCTGGGGCCAACGTCCTGACTTTC. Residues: CASSHGTGALSGANVLTF.

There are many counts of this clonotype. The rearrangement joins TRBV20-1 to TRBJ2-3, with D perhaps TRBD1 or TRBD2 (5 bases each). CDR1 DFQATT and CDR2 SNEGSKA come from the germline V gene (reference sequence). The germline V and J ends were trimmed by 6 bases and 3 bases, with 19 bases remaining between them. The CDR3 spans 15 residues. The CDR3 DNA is TGCAGTGCCGCCGGGACGCCCGACGGGACAGATACGCAGTATTTT. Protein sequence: CSAAGTPDGTDTQYF.

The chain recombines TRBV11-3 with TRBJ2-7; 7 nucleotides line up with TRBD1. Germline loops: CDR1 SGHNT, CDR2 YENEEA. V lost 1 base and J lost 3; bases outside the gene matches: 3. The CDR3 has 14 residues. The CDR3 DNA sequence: TGTGCCAGCAGCTTAGTAGGGGGCAGCTACGAGCAGTACTTC. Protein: CASSLVGGSYEQYF. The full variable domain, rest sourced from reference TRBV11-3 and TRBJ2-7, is EAGVVQSPRYKIIEKKQPVAFWCNPISGHNTLYWYLQNLGQGPELLIRYENEEAVDDSQLPKDRFSAERLKGVDSTLKIQPAELGDSAVYLCASSLVGGSYEQYFGPGTRLTVT.